Presented here are 8 T cell receptor beta chains from one specimen sequenced in a study of cytomegalovirus exposure and HLA in healthy donors. The PCR ran on 60 Vbeta and 13 Jbeta primers. Assay: immunoSEQ multiplex PCR; the TCRdb copy retains only in-frame clones and omits some. Among under 150,000 clones listed, more than 75% were seen once. The sample comprised PBMCs. These receptors all stem from a male donor in good health and CMV-seronegative.

The V and J genes are TRBV5-1 and TRBJ1-5; D is undetermined. Germline CDR1 SGHRS, CDR2 YFSETQ. The ends were cut back, 0 bases at V and 1 base at J, with 8 bases in the middle. CDR3 length equals 15 residues. CDR3: CASSLAGGSNQPQHF. CDR3 DNA sequence: TGCGCCAGCAGCTTGGCCGGAGGGAGCAATCAGCCCCAGCATTTT.

This clone has a handful of counts. The chain recombines TRBV9 with TRBJ2-7; TRBD1 matches 9 bases. V shed 3 bases, J shed 5 bases, and the junction held 6 bases outside the gene matches. The CDR3 extends over 14 amino acids. Germline values: CDR1 SGDLS, CDR2 YYNGEE. The CDR3 nucleotides read TGTGCCAGCAGCGCCAGGACAGGGGCTAACGAGCAGTACTTC. It is translated as CASSARTGANEQYF.

The chain recombines TRBV7-9 with TRBJ2-2; 9 bases are a match to TRBD2. Germline V CDR1 and CDR2: SEHNR, FQNEAQ (reference sequence). The junction had 7 bases not matched to a gene; V was cut back by 5 bases and J by 0 bases. The CDR3 is made up of 17 amino acids. This CDR3 is CASSGGTSPPNTGELFF. The CDR3 DNA is TGTGCCAGCAGCGGGGGGACTAGCCCACCGAACACCGGGGAGCTGTTTTTT.

The chain combines TRBV7-9 with TRBJ1-5; TRBD1 is a possible D gene (6 bases). V was trimmed by 1 base and J by 6 bases, leaving 16 bases between them. The CDR3 has 16 amino acids. The germline CDR1 and CDR2 sequences are SEHNR and FQNEAQ (reference sequence). DNA for the CDR3: TGTGCCAGCAGCTTAGGGGGCGGGGGCGCAGGTCAGCCCCAGCATTTT. It is translated as CASSLGGGGAGQPQHF.

As concerns this clone: The sample carries other DNA sequences with the same CDR3. V gene TRBV5-1 combines with J gene TRBJ2-1; tentatively, D is TRBD2 (5 bases). The CDR3 has 14 residues. Germline assignment: CDR1 SGHRS and CDR2 YFSETQ. V was clipped by 1 base and J by 4 bases, with 9 bases between them. CDR3 in DNA: TGCGCCAGCAGCTTGTCGGGGTCTTACAATGAGCAGTTCTTC. Its translation: CASSLSGSYNEQFF.

The chain joins TRBV15 to TRBJ2-5; 7 positions match TRBD1. The J call may not be correct, given that the DNA end is closer to TRBJ2-7. Germline assignment: CDR1 LNHNV and CDR2 YYDKDF (reference sequence). The CDR3 is made up of 16 amino acids. DNA for the CDR3: TGTGCCACCGAGGGACGACAGGGTTCGGACTCCTACGAGCAGTACTTC. This codes for CATEGRQGSDSYEQYF.

This clone was counted a few times. The genes are TRBV4-3 and TRBJ1-1; perhaps TRBD1 as D (6 bases). The V end was cut by 0 bases, the J end by 2 bases, with 13 bases between. Germline V gives CDR1 LGHNA, CDR2 YSLEER. The CDR3 extends over 16 amino acids. Here the CDR3 reads CASSQDTDRPNTEAFF. The CDR3 nucleotides are TGCGCCAGCAGCCAAGATACTGACAGGCCTAACACTGAAGCTTTCTTT.

The chain combines TRBV6-5 with TRBJ2-1; 10 nucleotides agree with TRBD1. V lost 2 bases and J lost 4; bases outside the gene matches: 2. This CDR3 has 15 amino acids. CDR1 and CDR2 from the germline V gene are MNHEY and SVGAGI. The CDR3 sequence is CASSYGTGVYNEQFF. CDR3 coding DNA: TGTGCCAGCAGTTACGGGACAGGGGTTTACAATGAGCAGTTCTTC.